The 22 T cell receptor beta chains presented below share a single source sample, sequenced in a study of cytomegalovirus exposure and HLA in healthy donors. Researchers ran the PCR with 60 Vbeta and 13 Jbeta primers. Using immunoSEQ multiplex PCR, the repertoire was profiled, and TCRdb retains in-frame clones only, with some absent. This table holds 35,000 to 45,000 clones, nearly 70% found once. Sequencing was carried out using PBMCs. These receptors were collected from a man younger than 40 in good health and CMV-seronegative.

This sequence joins TRBV4-2 and TRBJ1-1, with 8 nucleotides matching TRBD1. Germline values: CDR1 LGHNA, CDR2 YNFKEQ. The CDR3 is made up of 16 amino acids. Unmatched junction bases numbered 11, after V lost 3 bases and J lost 5 bases. This CDR3 reads CASSHPSGGRGTEAFF. CDR3 nucleotides: TGTGCCAGCAGCCATCCTTCAGGGGGCCGCGGAACTGAAGCTTTCTTT.

This chain uses TRBV4-2 with TRBJ2-5; 12 positions agree with TRBD2. J lost 2 bases, V lost 4 bases, and 5 bases had no gene match. CDR1 LGHNA and CDR2 YNFKEQ come from the germline V gene. This CDR3 comprises 16 residues. The CDR3 loop is CASSRWTSGDQETQYF. CDR3 bases: TGTGCCAGCAGCCGTTGGACTAGCGGGGATCAAGAGACCCAGTACTTC.

This clone occurred a few times. V gene TRBV28 combines with J gene TRBJ1-5; 9 nucleotides match TRBD1. V gave up 5 bases and J gave up 9 bases; unmatched junction bases: 8. CDR3 length: 14 amino acids. The germline CDR1 and CDR2 sequences are MDHEN and SYDVKM. This CDR3 is CASSPDRGISPQHF. Written as DNA, the CDR3 is TGTGCCAGCAGTCCGGACAGGGGAATTTCGCCCCAGCATTTT.

This clone was observed a handful of times. CDR3 in amino acids: CAAKGAGGGNEQFF. The CDR3 nucleotides read TGTGCCGCAAAGGGGGCGGGAGGGGGGAATGAGCAGTTCTTC. The chain combines TRBV10-3 with TRBJ2-1; 9 bases are a match to TRBD2. Germline-derived CDR1 and CDR2 are ENHRY and SYGVKD. The CDR3 contains 14 residues. The V segment lost 11 bases and the J segment 7 bases; nucleotides outside the gene matches: 12.

This clone was found once. The chain links TRBV6-4 to TRBJ1-1, with 7 positions matching TRBD1. V lost 0 bases to trimming and J lost 0 bases; unmatched junction nucleotides: 1. Germline V lookup: CDR1 MRHNA, CDR2 SNTAGT. The CDR3 consists of 15 residues. The chain's CDR3 is CASSDSGQMNTEAFF. The DNA of the CDR3 is TGTGCCAGCAGTGACTCGGGACAGATGAACACTGAAGCTTTCTTT.

The chain carries TRBV4-2 and TRBJ1-1; 7 bases match TRBD1. This CDR3 has 15 amino acids. The germline V gene encodes CDR1 LGHNA and CDR2 YNFKEQ. Trimming removed 1 base from V and 5 bases from J; junction bases left unmatched: 7. The CDR3 sequence: CASSQVGQGDTEAFF. The CDR3 coding sequence is TGTGCCAGCAGCCAAGTGGGTCAGGGGGATACTGAAGCTTTCTTT.

DNA for the CDR3: TGTGCCAGCAGTTTCCAGACAGGGGGCCACGAGCAGTACTTC. Protein product: CASSFQTGGHEQYF. The gene calls are TRBV6-5 and TRBJ2-7; TRBD1 agrees at 10 bases. This CDR3 is 14 amino acids long. J gave up 5 bases and V 4 bases, and 5 bases lay outside the gene matches. CDR1 is MNHEY, CDR2 SVGAGI, per germline.

This clone was recorded a few times. This chain uses TRBV6-4 with TRBJ2-3; 8 nucleotides agree with TRBD2. V lost 2 bases to trimming and J lost 4 bases; unmatched junction nucleotides: 8. The length of the CDR3 is 16 residues. The germline V gene has CDR1 MRHNA and CDR2 SNTAGT. DNA for the CDR3: TGTGCCAGCAGTGACGGGAGCGGGAGTGGATCAGATACGCAGTATTTT. Translating gives CASSDGSGSGSDTQYF.

This clone was picked up a small number of times. The chain employs TRBV10-1 and TRBJ2-1, with 11 bases identical to TRBD1. The trim removed 5 bases at V and 2 bases at J, leaving 5 bases unmatched. Germline V gene lookup returns CDR1 WNHNN and CDR2 SYGVQD (reference sequence). The CDR3 is made up of 16 amino acids. DNA of the CDR3: TGCGCCAGCAGTAAGGACAGGGGGCTTACCTACAATGAGCAGTTCTTC. Amino acids: CASSKDRGLTYNEQFF.

The chain combines TRBV6-1 with TRBJ2-7; 8 bases agree with TRBD2. Unmatched junction bases numbered 5, after V lost 7 bases and J lost 0 bases. There are 14 residues in the CDR3. The germline V gene has CDR1 MNHNS and CDR2 SASEGT. This CDR3 is CASTRGGSSYEQYF. The CDR3 DNA follows: TGTGCCAGCACTCGGGGGGGGAGCTCCTACGAGCAGTACTTC.

This chain joins TRBV6-7 and TRBJ1-1; D may be TRBD1 (6 bases). TRBV6-7 is sorted into the ORF group, with uncertain function. Trimming removed 10 bases from V and 0 bases from J, with 12 bases in between. This CDR3 has 13 residues. The CDR3 DNA reads as TGTGCCACCTTGGGACAAATGAACACTGAAGCTTTCTTT. This gives the protein CATLGQMNTEAFF.

The rearrangement joins TRBV7-9 to TRBJ1-2; possibly TRBD1 for D (5 bases). This CDR3 has 13 amino acids. The V gene lost 1 base and the J gene lost 8 bases, with 11 bases spanning the gap. Germline CDR1 is SEHNR and CDR2 is FQNEAQ (reference sequence). The CDR3 loop reads CASSLGGARGYTF. In DNA, the CDR3 is TGTGCCAGCAGCTTAGGGGGCGCGAGGGGCTACACCTTC.

The chain employs TRBV27 and TRBJ2-1, with D possibly being TRBD2 (7 bases). Trimming removed 6 bases at V and 8 bases at J, with 14 bases between. Germline V gives CDR1 MNHEY, CDR2 SMNVEV (reference sequence). The CDR3 is 13 residues long. This chain's CDR3 is CASRRRGLHEQFF. The CDR3 region has the DNA TGTGCCAGCAGAAGGCGGGGGCTTCATGAGCAGTTCTTC.

V gene TRBV6-4 combines with J gene TRBJ1-5, with D unresolved. The germline gives CDR1 MRHNA, CDR2 SNTAGT. The V end was cut by 4 bases, the J end by 1 base, with 5 bases between. This CDR3 spans 13 amino acids. CDR3: CASSVLSNQPQHF. For the CDR3, the DNA is TGTGCCAGCAGTGTCTTGAGCAATCAGCCCCAGCATTTT.

In this sample, this clone turned up once. The chain has TRBV2 and TRBJ1-4, with D maybe TRBD1 (5 bases). Germline CDR1 reads SNHLY; CDR2 reads FYNNEI. CDR3 length equals 15 residues. V lost 2 bases and J lost 7, with 14 bases in between. Written as DNA, the CDR3 is TGTGCCAGCAGTGAAAGGCCTGGGAGGGGTGAAAAACTGTTTTTT. It is translated as CASSERPGRGEKLFF.

The CDR3 reads CASRPGGGGQPQHF. The CDR3 DNA is TGTGCCAGCAGGCCGGGTGGGGGAGGTCAGCCCCAGCATTTT. The V and J genes are TRBV28 and TRBJ1-5, with D tentatively TRBD1 (5 bases). The V and J ends lost 6 bases and 6 bases respectively, with 15 bases between them. The CDR3 sequence is 14 residues long. CDR1 and CDR2 from the germline V gene are MDHEN and SYDVKM. Full variable domain (rest looked up from reference TRBV28 and TRBJ1-5): DVKVTQSSRYLVKRTGEKVFLECVQDMDHENMFWYRQDPGLGLRLIYFSYDVKMKEKGDIPEGYSVSREKKERFSLILESASTNQTSMYLCASRPGGGGQPQHFGDGTRLSIL.

The chain employs TRBV28 and TRBJ1-2, with 7 bases matching TRBD1. The CDR3 is 15 amino acids. Losses at the gene ends were 4 bases for V and 6 bases for J; bases not matched to a gene: 11. CDR1 and CDR2 from the germline V gene are MDHEN and SYDVKM. The CDR3 protein is CASSSHDNRGNGYTF. In nucleotides, the CDR3 is TGTGCCAGCAGTTCCCACGATAACAGGGGTAATGGCTACACCTTC.

V is TRBV2 and J is TRBJ2-1; 11 bases agree with TRBD1. The V segment lost 7 bases and the J segment 6 bases; nucleotides outside the gene matches: 5. CDR1 and CDR2 from the germline V gene are SNHLY and FYNNEI. The CDR3 extends over 14 amino acids. DNA of the CDR3: TGTGCCAGCATGTCGGGACAGGGGGTCAATGAGCAGTTCTTC. This sequence encodes CASMSGQGVNEQFF.

The chain recombines TRBV6-4 with TRBJ2-5; 7 bases agree with TRBD2. CDR1 is MRHNA and CDR2 is SNTAGT in the germline V gene. CDR3 size: 15 residues. Trimming removed 5 bases from V and 2 bases from J; junction bases left unmatched: 8. The CDR3 spells CASSNNPGLQETQYF. For the CDR3, the DNA is TGTGCCAGCAGTAACAACCCGGGACTACAAGAGACCCAGTACTTC.

This clone was detected once. The rearrangement links TRBV7-6 to TRBJ1-5; D perhaps matches TRBD1 (5 bases). Trimming shortened V by 5 bases and J by 1 base, and 15 bases separated the two germline ends. CDR1 is SGHVS and CDR2 is FNYEAQ in the germline V gene. This CDR3 region has 16 residues. This CDR3 reads CASSPRGRDSNQPQHF. The CDR3 DNA reads as TGTGCCAGCAGCCCCCGGGGGAGGGACAGCAATCAGCCCCAGCATTTT.

The V gene is TRBV11-3, the J gene TRBJ2-2; possible D gene TRBD1, 5 bases. Deletions cut 3 bases from V and 6 bases from J, with 11 bases between. Germline-derived CDR1 and CDR2 are SGHNT and YENEEA. The CDR3 is made up of 14 amino acids. This chain's CDR3 is CASSLTVWAGELFF. CDR3 bases: TGTGCCAGCAGCTTGACAGTGTGGGCCGGGGAGCTGTTTTTT.

The CDR3 sequence: CASSLAGVVLEQYF. CDR3 sequence (DNA): TGTGCCAGCAGTCTGGCGGGAGTGGTGTTGGAGCAGTACTTC. This chain connects TRBV28 to TRBJ2-7, with TRBD2 matching over 7 bases. The length of the CDR3 is 14 residues. Germline CDR1 is MDHEN and CDR2 is SYDVKM. The junction had 11 bases not matched to a gene; V was cut back by 5 bases and J by 7 bases.